This passage covers 5 T cell receptor beta chains from one sample sequenced in a study of OX40 agonist ivuxolimab in advanced cancers. Here immunoSEQ multiplex PCR was the method, and the copy in TCRdb shows in-frame clones only, minus some. This table holds roughly 120,000 clones, roughly nine tenths found once. The sequencing used CD4+ or CD8+ T cells sorted from blood, collected in a trial of the OX40 agonist ivuxolimab. The receptors stem from an adult with an advanced solid tumor such as melanoma, head and neck, liver or kidney cancer.

V and J are TRBV6-5 and TRBJ1-1; D is ambiguous. The CDR3 has 14 amino acids. Trimming took 5 bases from V and 9 from J, leaving 19 bases between them. In germline, CDR1 is MNHEY, CDR2 SVGAGI. Here the CDR3 reads CASSPLWTQLQAFF. CDR3 nucleotide sequence: TGTGCCAGCAGTCCACTCTGGACCCAATTACAAGCTTTCTTT.

This rearrangement joins TRBV5-4 to TRBJ2-5; TRBD2 matches at 15 bases. The V gene end was trimmed by 6 bases and the J gene end by 1 base; junction bases not matched to a gene: 7. The CDR3 is 17 amino acids. Germline V CDR1 and CDR2: SGHNT, YYREEE (reference sequence). In DNA, the CDR3 is TGTGCCAGCAAGGTGGGACTAGCGGGGGGTCGCCAAGAGACCCAGTACTTC. Residues: CASKVGLAGGRQETQYF.

The chain uses TRBV6-1 and TRBJ2-1; D is possibly TRBD1 or TRBD2 (5 bases each). The CDR3 sequence is 15 residues long. Germline V gene data show CDR1 as MNHNS and CDR2 as SASEGT. Trimming removed 1 base from V and 10 bases from J, with 17 bases in between. The CDR3 coding sequence is TGTGCCAGCAGTGAAGGGGGGACGGTAGGGCGGGAGCAGTTCTTC. Its protein product is CASSEGGTVGREQFF.

Here the CDR3 DNA reads TGTGCCTGGAGTGTGAGTAGCGGGGGTTTAGATACGCAGTATTTT. Its translation is CAWSVSSGGLDTQYF. The chain combines TRBV30 with TRBJ2-3, with TRBD2 matching 9 bases. Losses at the gene ends were 0 bases for V and 5 bases for J; bases not matched to a gene: 6. The CDR3 totals 15 residues. Germline CDR1 GTSNPN, CDR2 SVGIG (reference sequence).

The genes are TRBV28 and TRBJ2-7; D remains ambiguous. V was pared by 3 bases and J by 3 bases, with 6 bases between. The germline V gene has CDR1 MDHEN and CDR2 SYDVKM. This CDR3 spans 12 amino acids. CDR3 protein: CASSLAGYEQYF. CDR3 DNA sequence: TGTGCCAGCAGTTTGGCAGGCTACGAGCAGTACTTC.